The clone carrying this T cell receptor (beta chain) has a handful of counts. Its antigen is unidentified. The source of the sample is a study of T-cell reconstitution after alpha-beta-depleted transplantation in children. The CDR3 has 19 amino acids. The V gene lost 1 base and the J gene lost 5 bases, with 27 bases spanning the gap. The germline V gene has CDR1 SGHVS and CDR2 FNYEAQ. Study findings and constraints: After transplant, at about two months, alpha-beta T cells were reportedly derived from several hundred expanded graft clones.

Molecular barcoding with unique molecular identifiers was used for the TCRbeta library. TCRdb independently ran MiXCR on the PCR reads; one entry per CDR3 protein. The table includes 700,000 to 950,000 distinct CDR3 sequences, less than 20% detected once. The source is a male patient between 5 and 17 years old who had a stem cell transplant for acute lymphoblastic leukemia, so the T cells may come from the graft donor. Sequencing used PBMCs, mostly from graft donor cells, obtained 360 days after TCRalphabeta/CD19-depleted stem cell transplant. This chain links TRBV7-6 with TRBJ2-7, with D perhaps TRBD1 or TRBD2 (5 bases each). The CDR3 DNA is TGTGCCAGCAGCTTAGGAGACTATAGGAGGCCCGGCAGGGACCACGAGCAGTACTTC. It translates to CASSLGDYRRPGRDHEQYF.